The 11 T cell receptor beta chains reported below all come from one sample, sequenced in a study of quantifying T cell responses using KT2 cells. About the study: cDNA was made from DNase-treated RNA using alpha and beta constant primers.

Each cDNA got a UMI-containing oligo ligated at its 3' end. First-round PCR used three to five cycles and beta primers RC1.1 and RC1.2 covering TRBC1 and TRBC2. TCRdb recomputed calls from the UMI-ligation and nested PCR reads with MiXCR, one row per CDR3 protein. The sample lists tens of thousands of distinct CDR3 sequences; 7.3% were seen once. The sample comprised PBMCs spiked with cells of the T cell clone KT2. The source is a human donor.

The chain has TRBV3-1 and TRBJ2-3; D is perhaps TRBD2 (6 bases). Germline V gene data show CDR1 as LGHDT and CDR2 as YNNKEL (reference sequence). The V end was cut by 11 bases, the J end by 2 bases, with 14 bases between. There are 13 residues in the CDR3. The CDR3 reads CAAGRDLTDTQYF. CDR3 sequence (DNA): TGTGCCGCAGGGCGGGACCTCACAGATACGCAGTATTTT.

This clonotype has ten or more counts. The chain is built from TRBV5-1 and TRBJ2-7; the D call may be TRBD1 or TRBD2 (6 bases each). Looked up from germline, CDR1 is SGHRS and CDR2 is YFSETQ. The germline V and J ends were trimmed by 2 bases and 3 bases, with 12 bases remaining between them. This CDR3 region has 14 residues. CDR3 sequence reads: CASSFGGAGYEQYF. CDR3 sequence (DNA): TGCGCCAGCAGCTTCGGGGGCGCCGGCTACGAGCAGTACTTC. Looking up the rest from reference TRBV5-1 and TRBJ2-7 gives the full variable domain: KAGVTQTPRYLIKTRGQQVTLSCSPISGHRSVSWYQQTPGQGLQFLFEYFSETQRNKGNFPGRFSGRQFSNSRSEMNVSTLELGDSALYLCASSFGGAGYEQYFGPGTRLTVT.

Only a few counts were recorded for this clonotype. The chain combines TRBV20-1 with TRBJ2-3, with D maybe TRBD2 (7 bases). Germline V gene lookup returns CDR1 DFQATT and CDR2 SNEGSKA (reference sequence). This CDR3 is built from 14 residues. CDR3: CSAGGGGYTDTQYF. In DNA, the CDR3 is TGCAGCGCTGGGGGCGGGGGATACACAGATACGCAGTATTTT.

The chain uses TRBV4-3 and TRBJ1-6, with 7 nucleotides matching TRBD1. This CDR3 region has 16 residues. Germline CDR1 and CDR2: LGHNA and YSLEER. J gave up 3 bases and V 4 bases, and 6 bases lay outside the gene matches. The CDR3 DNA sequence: TGCGCCAGCAGCCGAGCAGGGGGGATCTATAATTCACCCCTCCACTTT. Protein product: CASSRAGGIYNSPLHF.

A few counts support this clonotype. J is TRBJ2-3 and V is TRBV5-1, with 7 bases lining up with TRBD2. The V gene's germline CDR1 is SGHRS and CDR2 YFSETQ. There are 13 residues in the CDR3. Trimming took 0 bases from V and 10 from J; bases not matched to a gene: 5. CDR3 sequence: CASSLVTGGSQYF. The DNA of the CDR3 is TGCGCCAGCAGCTTGGTTACCGGGGGGTCGCAGTATTTT.

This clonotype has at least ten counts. The CDR3, as DNA: TGTGCCAGCAGTTACTTTACTACAGGGAACACTGAAGCTTTCTTT. It is translated as CASSYFTTGNTEAFF. The V call is TRBV6-5, the J call TRBJ1-1; possibly TRBD1 for D (5 bases). The CDR3 length is 15 residues. Germline CDR1 MNHEY, CDR2 SVGAGI. V dropped 1 base and J dropped 1 base, with 10 bases sitting between them.

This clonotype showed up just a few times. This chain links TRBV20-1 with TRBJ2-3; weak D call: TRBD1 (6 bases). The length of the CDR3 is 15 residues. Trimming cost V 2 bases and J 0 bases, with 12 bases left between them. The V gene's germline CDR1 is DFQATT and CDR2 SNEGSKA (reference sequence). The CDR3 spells CSARNRELSTDTQYF. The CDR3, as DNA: TGCAGTGCTAGAAACAGGGAATTGAGCACAGATACGCAGTATTTT.

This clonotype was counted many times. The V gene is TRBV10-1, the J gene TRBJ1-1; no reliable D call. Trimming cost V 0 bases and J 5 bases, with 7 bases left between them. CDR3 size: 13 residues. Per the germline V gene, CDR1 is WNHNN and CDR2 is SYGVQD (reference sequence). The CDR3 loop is CASSESRRTEAFF. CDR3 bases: TGCGCCAGCAGTGAGTCTCGGCGAACTGAAGCTTTCTTT.

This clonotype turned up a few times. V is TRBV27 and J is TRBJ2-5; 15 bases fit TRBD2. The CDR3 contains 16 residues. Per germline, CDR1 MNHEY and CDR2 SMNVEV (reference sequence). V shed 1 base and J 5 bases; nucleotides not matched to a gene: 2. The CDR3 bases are TGTGCCAGCAGTTTATTCGGACTAGCGGGAGGGGAGACCCAGTACTTC. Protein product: CASSLFGLAGGETQYF.

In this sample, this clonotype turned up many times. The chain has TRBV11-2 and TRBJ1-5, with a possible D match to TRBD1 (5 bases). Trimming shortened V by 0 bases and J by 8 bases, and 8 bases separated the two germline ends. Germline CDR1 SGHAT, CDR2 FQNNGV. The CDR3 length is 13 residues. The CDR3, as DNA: TGTGCCAGCAGCTTAGAGAGACAGAAGCCCCAGCATTTT. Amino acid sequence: CASSLERQKPQHF. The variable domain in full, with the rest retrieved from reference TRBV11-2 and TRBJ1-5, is EAGVAQSPRYKIIEKRQSVAFWCNPISGHATLYWYQQILGQGPKLLIQFQNNGVVDDSQLPKDRFSAERLKGVDSTLKIQPAKLEDSAVYLCASSLERQKPQHFGDGTRLSIL.

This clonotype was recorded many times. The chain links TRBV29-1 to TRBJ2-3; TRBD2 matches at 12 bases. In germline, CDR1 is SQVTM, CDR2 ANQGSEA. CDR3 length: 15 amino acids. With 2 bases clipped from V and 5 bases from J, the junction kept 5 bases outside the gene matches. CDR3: CSVETSGGLVDTQYF. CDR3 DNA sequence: TGCAGCGTTGAAACTAGCGGGGGGCTGGTAGATACGCAGTATTTT.